These 5 T cell receptor beta chains came from one sample sequenced in a study of blood T cell repertoires in COVID-19. Clones were read by immunoSEQ multiplex PCR, and TCRdb kept only the in-frame ones, dropping some. Among about 120,000 clones, roughly 91% were seen once, and the ten largest hold about 18%. The sequenced sample was peripheral blood. The receptors here all came from a human donor with acute or convalescent COVID-19. The donor label of this sample is uncertain.

This chain uses TRBV12-5 with TRBJ1-1, with TRBD1 as a possible D gene (5 bases). CDR3 length: 13 amino acids. In germline, CDR1 is LGHNT, CDR2 FRNRAP. V gave up 2 bases and J gave up 8 bases, with 12 bases separating them. This chain's CDR3 is CASGLNVGLEAFF. The CDR3 DNA is TGTGCTAGTGGTTTGAACGTGGGGCTGGAAGCTTTCTTT.

The chain joins TRBV28 to TRBJ1-5; the match to TRBD1 covers 8 bases. The trim removed 6 bases at V and 6 bases at J, leaving 1 base unmatched. The length of the CDR3 is 12 residues. CDR1 MDHEN and CDR2 SYDVKM come from the germline V gene. CDR3 region: CASRQGVQPQHF. The CDR3 DNA follows: TGTGCCAGCAGACAGGGGGTTCAGCCCCAGCATTTT.

The V and J genes are TRBV18 and TRBJ1-3; D remains ambiguous. The germline gives CDR1 KGHSH, CDR2 LQKENI. Deletions cut 2 bases from V and 0 bases from J, with 8 bases between. The CDR3 loop spans 15 amino acids. The CDR3 nucleotides are TGTGCCAGCTCACCAGCCAGTCACTCTGGAAACACCATATATTTT. It is translated as CASSPASHSGNTIYF.

This sequence joins TRBV5-1 and TRBJ2-7; 8 bases are shared with TRBD1. Germline-derived CDR1 and CDR2 are SGHRS and YFSETQ. The CDR3 runs to 15 residues. Trimming took 1 base from V and 4 from J; bases not matched to a gene: 7. The CDR3 reads CASSLSGGALYEQYF. DNA of the CDR3: TGCGCCAGCAGCTTGTCAGGGGGCGCCCTTTACGAGCAGTACTTC.

V usage is TRBV2 and J usage is TRBJ1-6, with TRBD1 as a possible D gene (6 bases). The CDR3 spans 13 residues. V shed 7 bases and J shed 4 bases, with 8 bases lying between them. Germline CDR1 and CDR2: SNHLY and FYNNEI. The CDR3 is CASTGDYNSPLHF. The CDR3 DNA reads TGTGCCAGCACAGGGGATTATAATTCACCCCTCCACTTT.